Listed below are T cell receptor beta chains from one sample, sequenced in a study of cytomegalovirus exposure and HLA in healthy donors. Profiling relied on immunoSEQ multiplex PCR, and the TCRdb table lists in-frame clones only, not all of them. This repertoire shows 110,000 to 150,000 clones, roughly 80% found once; its top ten account for approximately 1.5%. The sequenced sample was PBMCs. Every receptor here comes from a female donor in good health and CMV-seronegative. Each CDR3 is given with its conserved first and last residue. D genes are given only for firm matches. Clone size is stated in some rows and not others, as once, few, many or a class when expanded.

>-|TRBJ1-5|TRBV5-5|-
TGTGCCAGCAGCCCGTGGGGGGTGACCCATCAGCCCCAGCATTTT
CASSPWGVTHQPQHF
>-|TRBJ2-7|TRBV7-2|-
TGTGCCAGCAGCAAAACAGGGATGTCCTACGAGCAGTACTTC
CASSKTGMSYEQYF
>-|TRBJ2-3|TRBV5-1|TRBD2
TGCGCCAGCACCCCTAGCGGGGAAGACACAGATACGCAGTATTTT
CASTPSGEDTDTQYF
>-|TRBJ2-7|TRBV6-1|-
TGTGCCAGCAGTGAAATAGTGGACGAGCAGTACTTC
CASSEIVDEQYF
>-|TRBJ2-3|TRBV10-3|TRBD2
TGTGCCATCAGCGAGCGGGGGGGCATGGAGACAGATACGCAGTATTTT
CAISERGGMETDTQYF
>once|TRBJ2-7|TRBV10-3|-
TGTGCCATCAGTGGCCTGACAGGCTCCTACGAGCAGTACTTC
CAISGLTGSYEQYF
>-|TRBJ2-7|TRBV4-1|-
TGCGCCAGCAGCCGGGACACCTCCTACGAGCAGTACTTC
CASSRDTSYEQYF
>few|TRBJ1-1|TRBV28|-
TGTGCCAGCAGAGGAGGGCCCTCCCCCGGGGAAGCTTTCTTT
CASRGGPSPGEAFF
>-|TRBJ1-1|TRBV11-3|-
TGTGCCAGCAGCTTAGATCTTATGAGGCAGGGTCGCCGAGAAGCTTTCTTT
CASSLDLMRQGRREAFF
>-|TRBJ2-1|TRBV5-8|-
TGTGCCGGCAGCTTGGCCAGACAGAGCTACAATGAGCAGTTCTTC
CAGSLARQSYNEQFF
>once|TRBJ2-7|TRBV28|-
TGTGCCACCTCCCTACCGGGGATATTCTACGAGCAGTACTTC
CATSLPGIFYEQYF
>-|TRBJ1-5|TRBV27|-
TGTGCCAGCAGTCCGGGGACTTTTGGAAATCAGCCCCAGCATTTT
CASSPGTFGNQPQHF
>-|TRBJ2-2|TRBV18|TRBD1
TGTGCCAGCTCAATCGGGACAGCGACGAACACCGGGGAGCTGTTTTTT
CASSIGTATNTGELFF
>-|TRBJ2-1|TRBV18|TRBD2
TGTGCCAGCTCACCCCCGGGACTAGCGTTGAATGAGCAGTTCTTC
CASSPPGLALNEQFF
>-|TRBJ2-5|TRBV5-1|TRBD1
TGCGCCAGCAGCTTCTCAGGGGGACAAGAGACCCAGTACTTC
CASSFSGGQETQYF
>-|TRBJ1-5|TRBV29-1|-
TGCAGCGTTGCGGAGCAGGGTCCTTACAATCAGCCCCAGCATTTT
CSVAEQGPYNQPQHF
>few|TRBJ2-7|TRBV5-8|-
TGTGCCAGCAGCTTGGAGGGCAGGGGCCTCGACGAGCAGTACTTC
CASSLEGRGLDEQYF
>-|TRBJ2-5|TRBV25-1|TRBD1
TGTGCCAGCAGTGACCGACTGCCGGGACAGCTACAAGAGACCCAGTACTTC
CASSDRLPGQLQETQYF
>-|TRBJ1-2|TRBV6-1|TRBD1
TGTGCCAGCAGGGGGACAGGGGGCAACTATGGCTACACCTTC
CASRGTGGNYGYTF
>-|TRBJ2-2|TRBV2|TRBD2
TGTGCCAGCCGCCTAAGGGGTGGCGGGAGTGGTACCGGGGAGCTGTTTTTT
CASRLRGGGSGTGELFF
>-|TRBJ2-7|TRBV28|TRBD1
TGTGCCAGCAGTTTATCTCCGAACAGGGGCGAGCAGTACTTC
CASSLSPNRGEQYF
>-|TRBJ2-2|TRBV9|-
TGTGCCAGCAGCGTAGGCTCTAGCCGAGGCGGGGAGCTGTTTTTT
CASSVGSSRGGELFF
>-|TRBJ1-4|TRBV19|TRBD1
TGTGCCAGTAGCAGGGACAGGGGTTGGGAAAAACTGTTTTTT
CASSRDRGWEKLFF
>-|TRBJ2-7|TRBV5-1|TRBD1
TGCGCCAGCAGCTCAGGGGGCGGTTCCTACGAGCAGTACTTC
CASSSGGGSYEQYF
>-|TRBJ1-3|TRBV6-1|TRBD1
TGTGCCAGCAGTGACCAGGGGACAGTATATTTT
CASSDQGTVYF
>-|TRBJ1-1|TRBV27|-
TGTGCCAGCAGGATCCAGGGGAGCGGCACTGAAGCTTTCTTT
CASRIQGSGTEAFF
>-|TRBJ2-7|TRBV29-1|-
TGCAGCGTGGGCGAGAGGGGGGAGCAGTACTTC
CSVGERGEQYF